The next 31 T cell receptor beta chains were all read from a single sample in a study of cytomegalovirus exposure and HLA in healthy donors. The PCR had 60 Vbeta and 13 Jbeta primers. Measured with immunoSEQ multiplex PCR; TCRdb has only the in-frame clones, and not every one. The data show approximately 150,000 clones, around two thirds seen once. Sequenced sample: PBMCs. These receptors were collected from a woman under 30 in good health and CMV-seronegative.

This clone showed up just a few times. This rearrangement joins TRBV4-3 to TRBJ2-2; 8 bases fit TRBD1. The V segment lost 1 base and the J segment 4 bases; nucleotides outside the gene matches: 8. The germline V gene has CDR1 LGHNA and CDR2 YSLEER. This CDR3 is 17 amino acids long. The CDR3 DNA reads TGCGCCAGCAGCCAAGGCCGAAGGACAGGGACCACCGGGGAGCTGTTTTTT. This translates into CASSQGRRTGTTGELFF.

V is TRBV29-1 and J is TRBJ2-7, with TRBD1 identical over 7 bases. The germline CDR1 and CDR2 sequences are SQVTM and ANQGSEA. Trimming cost V 4 bases and J 2 bases; bases outside gene matches: 8. This CDR3 comprises 14 residues. This CDR3 is CSVANRGTPYEQYF. The CDR3 bases are TGCAGCGTTGCCAACAGGGGAACCCCCTACGAGCAGTACTTC.

In its sample, this clone was seen a few times. The chain has TRBV6-1 and TRBJ1-2, with D possibly TRBD1 on 5 matching bases. There are 14 residues in the CDR3. Trimming shortened V by 1 base and J by 4 bases, and 10 bases separated the two germline ends. Germline CDR1 MNHNS, CDR2 SASEGT. The CDR3 reads CASSEGWGGYGYTF. The CDR3 coding sequence is TGTGCCAGCAGTGAAGGTTGGGGCGGCTATGGCTACACCTTC.

This chain connects TRBV4-1 to TRBJ2-5; D perhaps matches TRBD1 (6 bases). CDR1 is MGHRA, CDR2 YSYEKL, per germline. The CDR3 extends over 13 amino acids. Trimming stripped 2 bases from V and 5 bases from J, with 9 bases between. The CDR3 loop reads CASSQTGWETQYF. CDR3 in DNA: TGCGCCAGCAGCCAAACAGGGTGGGAGACCCAGTACTTC.

The chain employs TRBV11-2 and TRBJ2-3, with 11 bases matching TRBD1. Germline CDR1 SGHAT, CDR2 FQNNGV. V gave up 3 bases and J gave up 2 bases; unmatched junction bases: 7. The CDR3 runs to 17 residues. The chain's CDR3 is CASSFSGQGAYTDTQYF. The CDR3 DNA sequence: TGTGCCAGCAGCTTTTCCGGACAGGGGGCTTACACAGATACGCAGTATTTT.

The rearrangement links TRBV19 to TRBJ1-1, with D possibly matching TRBD1 (5 bases). Germline V lookup: CDR1 LNHDA, CDR2 SQIVND (reference sequence). Between the trimmed V and J ends, which lost 5 bases and 2 bases, there was a span of 18 bases. The CDR3 spans 16 residues. The CDR3 spells CASSPSMSRGNTEAFF. CDR3 bases: TGTGCCAGTAGTCCCTCTATGAGTAGGGGAAACACTGAAGCTTTCTTT.

This chain connects TRBV5-1 to TRBJ1-3, with D possibly being TRBD1 (6 bases). With 2 bases removed from V and 7 bases from J, the gap between germline ends came to 16 bases. Germline CDR1 and CDR2: SGHRS and YFSETQ. The CDR3 covers 15 residues. CDR3 loop: CASSFAGGAGNTIYF. The DNA of the CDR3 is TGCGCCAGCAGCTTTGCGGGGGGCGCCGGGAACACCATATATTTT.

J is TRBJ1-1 and V is TRBV6-5, with 9 positions matching TRBD1. Germline CDR1 reads MNHEY; CDR2 reads SVGAGI. J lost 5 bases, V lost 6 bases, and 7 bases had no gene match. The CDR3 is 14 amino acids. The CDR3, as DNA: TGTGCCAGCAGGGGACAGGGTTGGAGGACTGAAGCTTTCTTT. Translation: CASRGQGWRTEAFF.

The chain uses TRBV5-6 and TRBJ2-1; TRBD2 agrees at 8 bases. J was trimmed by 3 bases and V by 6 bases; bases with no gene match: 8. The CDR3 has 15 residues. The germline V gene has CDR1 SGHDT and CDR2 YYEEEE. The CDR3 DNA follows: TGTGCCAGCATCACAGCGGGAGAGAGCTACAATGAGCAGTTCTTC. Translation gives CASITAGESYNEQFF. The whole variable domain, remainder taken from reference TRBV5-6 and TRBJ2-1, is DAGVTQSPTHLIKTRGQQVTLRCSPKSGHDTVSWYQQALGQGPQFIFQYYEEEERQRGNFPDRFSGHQFPNYSSELNVNALLLGDSALYLCASITAGESYNEQFFGPGTRLTVL.

The chain is built from TRBV11-3 and TRBJ2-1, with unresolved D. V was pared by 1 base and J by 7 bases, with 11 bases between. Germline V gives CDR1 SGHNT, CDR2 YENEEA. The CDR3 consists of 14 residues. CDR3 in DNA: TGTGCCAGCAGCTTAGGGCCCCAAACGAATGAGCAGTTCTTC. The encoded protein is CASSLGPQTNEQFF.

CDR3 sequence: CASSIIGLGTGLYEQYF. The CDR3, as DNA: TGTGCCAGTAGTATTATCGGTCTCGGGACAGGGCTCTACGAGCAGTACTTC. The chain couples TRBV19 to TRBJ2-7; 9 positions agree with TRBD1. The CDR3 is made up of 17 amino acids. Germline CDR1 LNHDA, CDR2 SQIVND (reference sequence). V lost 3 bases, J lost 3 bases, and 12 bases stayed unmatched.

Of note for this clone: The junction departs from the called germline gene at one end, perhaps through a read error. The chain couples TRBV7-7 to TRBJ2-5, with D possibly TRBD1 on 6 matching bases. Germline CDR1 SSHAT, CDR2 FNYEAQ (reference sequence). CDR3 length: 13 amino acids. CDR3 nucleotides: TGTGCTAGCAGCACGGACAGCCAAGAGACCCAGTACTTC. It translates to CASSTDSQETQYF.

In DNA form, the CDR3 reads TGCGCCAGCAGCCATCCAGGGGGCGGCTATGAAGCTTTCTTT. Its translation is CASSHPGGGYEAFF. The chain joins TRBV4-1 to TRBJ1-1, with 8 bases that match TRBD1. The CDR3 sequence is 14 residues long. Germline CDR1 reads MGHRA; CDR2 reads YSYEKL. V lost 3 bases, J lost 7 bases, and 7 bases stayed unmatched.

Points on this clone: An end of the junction differs from the germline gene, which may be a read error. Other DNA sequences within the sample encode an identical CDR3. The chain uses TRBV6-5 and TRBJ1-4, with 7 positions matching TRBD1. This CDR3 is built from 15 residues. Germline CDR1 MNHEY, CDR2 SVGAGI. CDR3 protein: CASSSRQGGNEKLFF. For the CDR3, the DNA is TGTGCCAGCAGTTCACGACAGGGTGGTAATGAAAAACTGTTTTTC.

Turning to this clone: The same CDR3 can be traced to other DNA sequences in this sample. The V call is TRBV11-2, the J call TRBJ2-5; D is unresolved. The germline gives CDR1 SGHAT, CDR2 FQNNGV. Trimming shortened V by 4 bases and J by 7 bases, and 4 bases separated the two germline ends. The CDR3 consists of 10 residues. CDR3 nucleotides: TGTGCCAGCAGCTCAGGGACCCAGTACTTC. The encoded protein is CASSSGTQYF.

The V call is TRBV6-5, the J call TRBJ1-2; TRBD1 is a possible D gene (6 bases). The CDR3 totals 14 residues. The ends were cut back, 1 base at V and 4 bases at J, with 10 bases in the middle. The germline CDR1 and CDR2 sequences are MNHEY and SVGAGI. CDR3 amino acids: CASSYLDSFYGYTF. As DNA, the CDR3 is TGTGCCAGCAGTTACTTGGACAGCTTCTATGGCTACACCTTC.

V gene TRBV10-3 combines with J gene TRBJ2-5; 7 bases fit TRBD2. V lost 6 bases and J lost 3; bases outside the gene matches: 10. CDR1 ENHRY and CDR2 SYGVKD come from the germline V gene. This CDR3 has 15 residues. For the CDR3, the DNA is TGTGCCATCAGGGGGCCCGGGGGGAGAGAAGAGACCCAGTACTTC. Protein sequence: CAIRGPGGREETQYF.

The chain carries TRBV7-9 and TRBJ1-2; tentative D call: TRBD1 (5 bases). V was cut by 4 bases and J by 7 bases, with 13 bases left in between. The germline gives CDR1 SEHNR, CDR2 FQNEAQ (reference sequence). The CDR3 contains 13 residues. DNA for the CDR3: TGTGCCAGCAGCTCCAGGGAGGAGACTGGCTACACCTTC. This sequence encodes CASSSREETGYTF. Filled out from reference TRBV7-9 and TRBJ1-2, the complete variable domain reads DTGVSQNPRHKITKRGQNVTFRCDPISEHNRLYWYRQTLGQGPEFLTYFQNEAQLEKSRLLSDRFSAERPKGSFSTLEIQRTEQGDSAMYLCASSSREETGYTFGSGTRLTVV.

The chain uses TRBV9 and TRBJ2-3; weak D call: TRBD2 (6 bases). Germline V gives CDR1 SGDLS, CDR2 YYNGEE. The CDR3 is 15 residues long. V lost 0 bases to trimming and J lost 0 bases, with 8 bases between them. CDR3 protein: CASSVEGGSTDTQYF. DNA for the CDR3: TGTGCCAGCAGCGTAGAAGGAGGGAGCACAGATACGCAGTATTTT.

V usage is TRBV7-6 and J usage is TRBJ2-7; TRBD2 matches 7 bases. This CDR3 comprises 13 residues. CDR1 and CDR2 from the germline V gene are SGHVS and FNYEAQ. V dropped 1 base and J dropped 4; count of bases not matched to a gene: 1. CDR3 amino acids: CASSLGGGYEQYF. The CDR3 DNA sequence: TGTGCCAGCAGCTTAGGGGGGGGATACGAGCAGTACTTC.

The J gene is TRBJ1-5, the V gene TRBV5-1, with no clear D. V lost 1 base and J 1 base, leaving 9 bases between the germline ends. CDR1 and CDR2 (germline): SGHRS, YFSETQ. CDR3 length: 15 residues. In nucleotides, the CDR3 is TGCGCCAGCAGCTTGATCCCGGGGAGCAATCAGCCCCAGCATTTT. Encoded protein: CASSLIPGSNQPQHF.

The chain is built from TRBV7-3 and TRBJ1-1, with a weak D call TRBD1 (5 bases). Germline loops: CDR1 SGHTA, CDR2 FQGTGA. V lost 5 bases and J 5 bases, leaving 18 bases between the germline ends. The length of the CDR3 is 15 residues. This CDR3 is CASSPQGVRSTEAFF. The DNA for the CDR3 is TGTGCCAGCAGCCCTCAAGGGGTGAGGAGTACTGAAGCTTTCTTT. The full variable domain, in which reference TRBV7-3 and TRBJ1-1 provide the parts outside the CDR3, is GAGVSQTPSNKVTEKGKYVELRCDPISGHTALYWYRQSLGQGPEFLIYFQGTGAADDSGLPNDRFFAVRPEGSVSTLKIQRTERGDSAVYLCASSPQGVRSTEAFFGQGTRLTVV.

This chain joins TRBV6-6 and TRBJ2-1; 11 bases fit TRBD2. Per germline, CDR1 MNHNY and CDR2 SVGAGI (reference sequence). After removal of 5 bases from V and 7 bases from J, the junction contained 10 bases not matched to a gene. This CDR3 region has 16 residues. CDR3: CASSPHLSGRGNEQFF. In DNA, the CDR3 is TGTGCCAGCAGTCCGCATCTTAGCGGGAGGGGGAATGAGCAGTTCTTC.

CDR3 in DNA: TGTGCCAGCAGCTTAAGGGTGAGGGAAGGTGAAAAACTGTTTTTT. This codes for CASSLRVREGEKLFF. V is TRBV13 and J is TRBJ1-4; unclear D gene. The germline V gene encodes CDR1 PRHDT and CDR2 FYEKMQ (reference sequence). The CDR3 sequence is 15 residues long. The V and J ends lost 2 bases and 7 bases respectively, with 14 bases between them.

This chain joins TRBV27 and TRBJ2-4; 11 nucleotides match TRBD1. Germline CDR1 reads MNHEY; CDR2 reads SMNVEV (reference sequence). The V segment lost 0 bases and the J segment 7 bases; nucleotides outside the gene matches: 8. This CDR3 has 17 residues. The CDR3 reads CASSLSNAGQGVNIQYF. CDR3 coding DNA: TGTGCCAGCAGTTTATCGAATGCGGGACAGGGGGTGAACATTCAGTACTTC.

This sequence joins TRBV10-3 and TRBJ1-2; D is possibly TRBD1 (5 bases). This CDR3 has 14 residues. The germline V gene has CDR1 ENHRY and CDR2 SYGVKD. Trimming stripped 1 base from V and 4 bases from J, with 10 bases between. The CDR3 loop reads CAISEWEGRYGYTF. CDR3 sequence (DNA): TGTGCCATCAGTGAGTGGGAGGGACGCTATGGCTACACCTTC.

The gene calls are TRBV19 and TRBJ1-1, with a possible D match to TRBD1 (5 bases). Looked up from germline, CDR1 is LNHDA and CDR2 is SQIVND (reference sequence). With 1 base removed from V and 1 base from J, the gap between germline ends came to 13 bases. The CDR3 has 16 residues. DNA for the CDR3: TGTGCCAGTAGTATAGTGGAGGGACGGCAGAACACTGAAGCTTTCTTT. Its protein product is CASSIVEGRQNTEAFF.

The chain employs TRBV27 and TRBJ2-1; 11 nucleotides agree with TRBD2. J was trimmed by 5 bases and V by 6 bases; bases with no gene match: 12. Per the germline V gene, CDR1 is MNHEY and CDR2 is SMNVEV (reference sequence). The CDR3 loop spans 17 amino acids. The CDR3 DNA is TGTGCCAGCAGAGACCTTAGCGGGGGGGCGATGAACAATGAGCAGTTCTTC. It codes for CASRDLSGGAMNNEQFF.

The chain recombines TRBV6-1 with TRBJ1-1; the match to TRBD1 covers 9 bases. J gave up 5 bases and V 7 bases, and 8 bases lay outside the gene matches. CDR1 MNHNS and CDR2 SASEGT come from the germline V gene. The CDR3 spans 14 residues. CDR3 residues: CASTKQGATTEAFF. CDR3 DNA: TGTGCCAGCACTAAACAGGGGGCTACTACTGAAGCTTTCTTT.

The gene calls are TRBV14 and TRBJ1-3; 9 bases fit TRBD1. The V segment lost 8 bases and the J segment 0 bases; nucleotides outside the gene matches: 14. CDR1 and CDR2 (germline): SGHDN, FVKESK. The CDR3 sequence is 18 residues long. CDR3 residues: CASPMTTGGISSGNTIYF. The CDR3 DNA sequence: TGTGCCAGCCCAATGACGACAGGGGGGATATCCTCTGGAAACACCATATATTTT. The variable domain in full, with the rest retrieved from reference TRBV14 and TRBJ1-3, is EAGVTQFPSHSVIEKGQTVTLRCDPISGHDNLYWYRRVMGKEIKFLLHFVKESKQDESGMPNNRFLAERTGGTYSTLKVQPAELEDSGVYFCASPMTTGGISSGNTIYFGEGSWLTVV.

V is TRBV5-6 and J is TRBJ2-5; 9 bases match TRBD1. CDR1 SGHDT and CDR2 YYEEEE come from the germline V gene. J lost 3 bases, V lost 2 bases, and 8 bases had no gene match. The CDR3 loop spans 16 amino acids. The CDR3 region is CASSLRRTGEEETQYF. In DNA form, the CDR3 reads TGTGCCAGCAGCTTACGAAGGACAGGGGAAGAAGAGACCCAGTACTTC.